This TCR beta chain was obtained from a study of CD8+CD57+ T cells in acquired aplastic anemia. Study as a whole: DNA per sorted CD4+ or CD8+ sample ranged roughly 0.19 to 30 ug, averaging 3.2 ug.

Genomic DNA was employed as the template in profiling TCR beta VDJ and CDR3. In TCRdb, the reads were re-called with MiXCR into one record per CDR3 protein. Of tens of thousands of distinct CDR3 sequences detected, 76% appear once; the ten largest clones hold under 25%. The CDR3 totals 15 residues. The germline V gene has CDR1 LNHDA and CDR2 SQIVND (reference sequence). The V end lost 3 bases, the J end lost 0 bases, and 11 bases lay between the germline ends. The sequence derives from a human donor in good health, serving as a control. This chain uses TRBV19 with TRBJ1-2; a possible D gene is TRBD1 (5 bases). Sequences were obtained from sorted CD4+, CD8+, or CD8+CD57+ T cells (not recorded which) from PBMCs. The CDR3 region is CASSMRDGTNYGYTF. CDR3 in DNA: TGTGCCAGTAGTATGCGGGACGGTACTAACTATGGCTACACCTTC.